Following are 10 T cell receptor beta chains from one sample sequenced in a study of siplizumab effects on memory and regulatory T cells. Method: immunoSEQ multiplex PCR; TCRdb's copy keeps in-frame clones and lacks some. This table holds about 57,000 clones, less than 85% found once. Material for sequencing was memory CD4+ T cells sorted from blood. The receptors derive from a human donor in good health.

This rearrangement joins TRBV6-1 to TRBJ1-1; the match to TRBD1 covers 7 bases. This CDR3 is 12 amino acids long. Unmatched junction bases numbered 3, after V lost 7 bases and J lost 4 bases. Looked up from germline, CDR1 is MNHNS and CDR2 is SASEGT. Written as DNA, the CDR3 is TGTGCCAGCATGTACAGGGGCACTGAAGCTTTCTTT. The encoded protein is CASMYRGTEAFF.

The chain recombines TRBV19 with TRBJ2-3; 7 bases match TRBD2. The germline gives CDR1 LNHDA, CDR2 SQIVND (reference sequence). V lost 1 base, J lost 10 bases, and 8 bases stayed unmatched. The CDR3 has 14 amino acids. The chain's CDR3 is CASSIAFAGEAQYF. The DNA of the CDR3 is TGTGCCAGTAGTATAGCCTTTGCGGGGGAAGCGCAGTATTTT.

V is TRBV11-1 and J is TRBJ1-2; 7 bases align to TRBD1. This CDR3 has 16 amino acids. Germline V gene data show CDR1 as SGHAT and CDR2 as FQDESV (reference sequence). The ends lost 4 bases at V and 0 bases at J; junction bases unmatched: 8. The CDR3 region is CASSSGQAPANYGYTF. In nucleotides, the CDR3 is TGTGCCAGCAGCTCCGGACAGGCCCCAGCTAACTATGGCTACACCTTC.

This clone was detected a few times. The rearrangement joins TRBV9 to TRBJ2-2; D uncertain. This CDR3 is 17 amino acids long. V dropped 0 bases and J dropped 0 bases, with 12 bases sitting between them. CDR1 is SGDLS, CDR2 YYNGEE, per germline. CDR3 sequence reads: CASSVATLRTNTGELFF. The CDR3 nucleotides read TGTGCCAGCAGCGTAGCTACCTTGAGAACGAACACCGGGGAGCTGTTTTTT. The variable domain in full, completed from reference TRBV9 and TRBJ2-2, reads DSGVTQTPKHLITATGQRVTLRCSPRSGDLSVYWYQQSLDQGLQFLIQYYNGEERAKGNILERFSAQQFPDLHSELNLSSLELGDSALYFCASSVATLRTNTGELFFGEGSRLTVL.

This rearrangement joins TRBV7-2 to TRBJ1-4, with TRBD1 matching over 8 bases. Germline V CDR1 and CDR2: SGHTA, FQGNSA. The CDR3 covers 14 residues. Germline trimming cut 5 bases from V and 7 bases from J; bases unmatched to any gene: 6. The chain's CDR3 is CASSGQGQVEKLFF. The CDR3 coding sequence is TGTGCCAGCAGCGGCCAGGGACAGGTTGAAAAACTGTTTTTT.

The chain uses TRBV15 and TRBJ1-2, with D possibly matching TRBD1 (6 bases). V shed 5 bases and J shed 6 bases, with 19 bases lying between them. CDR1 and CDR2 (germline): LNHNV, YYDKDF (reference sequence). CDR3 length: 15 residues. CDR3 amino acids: CATSGQYRELDGYTF. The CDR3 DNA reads TGTGCCACCAGCGGGCAATACAGGGAGTTAGATGGCTACACCTTC.

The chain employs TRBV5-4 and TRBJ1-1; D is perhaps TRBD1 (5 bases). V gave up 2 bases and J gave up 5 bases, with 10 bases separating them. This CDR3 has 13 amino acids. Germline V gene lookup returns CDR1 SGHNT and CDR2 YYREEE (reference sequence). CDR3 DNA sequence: TGTGCCAGCAGCTTTAAGGGGTCAACTGAAGCTTTCTTT. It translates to CASSFKGSTEAFF.

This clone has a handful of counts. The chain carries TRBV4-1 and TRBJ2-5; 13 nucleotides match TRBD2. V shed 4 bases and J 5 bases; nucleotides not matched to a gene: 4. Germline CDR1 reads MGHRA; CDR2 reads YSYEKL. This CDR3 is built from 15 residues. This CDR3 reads CASSPGTSGAETQYF. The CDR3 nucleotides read TGCGCCAGCAGCCCCGGGACTAGCGGGGCGGAGACCCAGTACTTC.

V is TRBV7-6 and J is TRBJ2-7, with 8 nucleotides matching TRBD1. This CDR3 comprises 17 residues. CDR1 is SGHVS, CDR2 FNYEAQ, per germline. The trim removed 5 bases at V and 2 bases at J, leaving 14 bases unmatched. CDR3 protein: CASSAEAQGAGTYEQYF. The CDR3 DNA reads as TGTGCCAGCAGCGCCGAGGCGCAGGGGGCGGGCACCTACGAGCAGTACTTC.

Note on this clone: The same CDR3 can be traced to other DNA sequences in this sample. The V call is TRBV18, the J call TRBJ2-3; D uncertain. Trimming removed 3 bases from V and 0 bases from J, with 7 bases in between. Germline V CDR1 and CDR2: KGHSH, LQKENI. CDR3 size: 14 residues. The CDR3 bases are TGTGCCAGCTCACCGGACGGTAGCACAGATACGCAGTATTTT. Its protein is CASSPDGSTDTQYF.